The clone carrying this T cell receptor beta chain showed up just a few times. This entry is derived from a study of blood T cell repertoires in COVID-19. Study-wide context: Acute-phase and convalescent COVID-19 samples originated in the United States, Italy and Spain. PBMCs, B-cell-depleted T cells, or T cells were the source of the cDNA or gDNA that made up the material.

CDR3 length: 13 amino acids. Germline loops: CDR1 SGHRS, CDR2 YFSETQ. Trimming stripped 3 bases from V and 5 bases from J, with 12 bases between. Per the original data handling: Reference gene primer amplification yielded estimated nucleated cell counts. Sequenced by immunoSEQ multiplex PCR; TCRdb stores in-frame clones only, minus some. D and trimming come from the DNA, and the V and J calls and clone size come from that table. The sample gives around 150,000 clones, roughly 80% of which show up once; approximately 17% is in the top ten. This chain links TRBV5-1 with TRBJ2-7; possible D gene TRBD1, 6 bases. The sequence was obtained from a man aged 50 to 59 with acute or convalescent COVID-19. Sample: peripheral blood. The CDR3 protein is CASSSDSLDEQYF. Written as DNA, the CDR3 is TGCGCCAGCAGCTCGGACAGTCTGGACGAGCAGTACTTC.